Below, 8 T cell receptor beta chains from the same sample are listed, as sequenced in a study of siplizumab effects on memory and regulatory T cells (dated by TCRdb to the late 2010s). Library prep was done by the immunoSEQ multiplex PCR assay. The table was pulled from immuneACCESS by TCRdb, which kept in-frame rearrangements only. Such tables lose some clones; where checked, under half of the loss comes from unresolved V genes, and the rest has no known cause. The sample table lists some 100,000 clones, approximately 94% of them with a count of one. Together, the top ten hold 6% to 7% of the sample. Sequenced sample: CD8+ T cells sorted from blood. All receptors derive from a human donor in good health.

The J gene is TRBJ2-4, the V gene TRBV27, with TRBD2 identical over 8 bases. The germline V gene has CDR1 MNHEY and CDR2 SMNVEV (reference sequence). The CDR3 length is 18 residues. The ends lost 6 bases at V and 0 bases at J; junction bases unmatched: 13. The CDR3 is CASRTTSAETLAKNIQYF. The CDR3 coding sequence is TGTGCCAGCAGGACGACTAGCGCTGAGACACTAGCCAAAAACATTCAGTACTTC.

This clone was seen once. The V gene is TRBV9, the J gene TRBJ1-2; TRBD1 matches at 7 bases. The J segment lost 6 bases and the V segment lost 3 bases, leaving 5 bases of the junction unmatched. CDR1 is SGDLS and CDR2 is YYNGEE in the germline V gene. This CDR3 is 13 amino acids long. The CDR3 DNA sequence: TGTGCCAGCAGCGGTGACAGGGTACATGGCTACACCTTC. Translation gives CASSGDRVHGYTF. The complete variable domain, with remaining parts taken from reference TRBV9 and TRBJ1-2, reads DSGVTQTPKHLITATGQRVTLRCSPRSGDLSVYWYQQSLDQGLQFLIQYYNGEERAKGNILERFSAQQFPDLHSELNLSSLELGDSALYFCASSGDRVHGYTFGSGTRLTVV.

The rearrangement links TRBV19 to TRBJ2-5, with D unclear. Germline CDR1 is LNHDA and CDR2 is SQIVND (reference sequence). The CDR3 covers 13 residues. V lost 1 base, J lost 1 base, and 4 bases lay in between. CDR3: CASSIAIQETQYF. The DNA for the CDR3 is TGTGCCAGTAGTATAGCCATCCAAGAGACCCAGTACTTC.

The V call is TRBV7-8, the J call TRBJ1-1, with D perhaps TRBD1 (5 bases). V shed 5 bases and J shed 2 bases, with 15 bases lying between them. Germline V gene lookup returns CDR1 SGHVS and CDR2 FQNEAQ. CDR3 length: 15 amino acids. The CDR3 DNA is TGTGCCAGCAGCCCGCTCCGGGGGTTTAACACTGAAGCTTTCTTT. Encoded protein: CASSPLRGFNTEAFF.

The chain uses TRBV11-3 and TRBJ2-2, with 8 bases matching TRBD1. The CDR3 runs 14 residues. Germline V gene lookup returns CDR1 SGHNT and CDR2 YENEEA. Trimming at V came to 3 bases and at J to 5 bases, leaving 2 bases not matched to a gene. The CDR3 sequence is CASSFQGATGELFF. The CDR3 DNA reads as TGTGCCAGCAGCTTTCAGGGGGCGACCGGGGAGCTGTTTTTT. Full variable domain (missing parts from reference TRBV11-3 and TRBJ2-2): EAGVVQSPRYKIIEKKQPVAFWCNPISGHNTLYWYLQNLGQGPELLIRYENEEAVDDSQLPKDRFSAERLKGVDSTLKIQPAELGDSAVYLCASSFQGATGELFFGEGSRLTVL.

V gene TRBV5-1 combines with J gene TRBJ1-2; D is perhaps TRBD1 (5 bases). CDR3 length: 15 residues. V gave up 4 bases and J gave up 2 bases, with 15 bases separating them. Per germline, CDR1 SGHRS and CDR2 YFSETQ. The CDR3 sequence: CASSPHRQTNYGYTF. CDR3 in DNA: TGCGCCAGCAGCCCCCACAGACAGACCAACTATGGCTACACCTTC.

As DNA, the CDR3 is TGTGCCAGCAGTTTATTTTCCGGAGGCAATCAGCCCCAGCATTTT. It specifies CASSLFSGGNQPQHF. The V gene is TRBV27, the J gene TRBJ1-5, with unresolved D. The CDR3 has 15 residues. V was pared by 1 base and J by 2 bases, with 9 bases between. The germline V gene has CDR1 MNHEY and CDR2 SMNVEV (reference sequence).

The chain carries TRBV6-5 and TRBJ1-1, with D uncertain. V was pared by 5 bases and J by 0 bases, with 13 bases between. Looked up from germline, CDR1 is MNHEY and CDR2 is SVGAGI. This CDR3 region has 15 residues. As DNA, the CDR3 is TGTGCCAGCAGTCTCGCGGCAGGCATGAACACTGAAGCTTTCTTT. Translating it yields CASSLAAGMNTEAFF.